The entry below gives a single T cell receptor beta chain sequence along with its context. The antigen is not known. This entry belongs to a study of cytomegalovirus exposure and HLA in healthy donors. General study findings and limits: High specificity and sensitivity for cytomegalovirus status were reported for the classifier. The study recorded 150 to 200 TCR beta chains that were cytomegalovirus-associated.

The CDR3 runs 15 residues. CDR1 is SGHRS, CDR2 YFSETQ, per germline. Germline trimming cut 4 bases from V and 3 bases from J; bases unmatched to any gene: 6. Researchers ran the PCR with 60 Vbeta and 13 Jbeta primers. Authors' analysis steps: Unique TCR beta chains numbered around 80 million in a later analysis, with around 12 million shared. The method was immunoSEQ multiplex PCR; TCRdb's version includes in-frame clones alone and lacks a portion of them. D and trimming come from the DNA, and the V and J calls and clone size come from that table. The sample yields around 150,000 clones, 65% to 70% seen once.

The source material was PBMCs. The sequence was collected from a man aged 25-40 years in good health and CMV-seropositive. V is TRBV5-1 and J is TRBJ2-7; TRBD2 matches 11 bases. The CDR3 is CASSVSGTSGYEQYF. As DNA, the CDR3 is TGCGCCAGCAGCGTGTCCGGGACTAGCGGCTACGAGCAGTACTTC.